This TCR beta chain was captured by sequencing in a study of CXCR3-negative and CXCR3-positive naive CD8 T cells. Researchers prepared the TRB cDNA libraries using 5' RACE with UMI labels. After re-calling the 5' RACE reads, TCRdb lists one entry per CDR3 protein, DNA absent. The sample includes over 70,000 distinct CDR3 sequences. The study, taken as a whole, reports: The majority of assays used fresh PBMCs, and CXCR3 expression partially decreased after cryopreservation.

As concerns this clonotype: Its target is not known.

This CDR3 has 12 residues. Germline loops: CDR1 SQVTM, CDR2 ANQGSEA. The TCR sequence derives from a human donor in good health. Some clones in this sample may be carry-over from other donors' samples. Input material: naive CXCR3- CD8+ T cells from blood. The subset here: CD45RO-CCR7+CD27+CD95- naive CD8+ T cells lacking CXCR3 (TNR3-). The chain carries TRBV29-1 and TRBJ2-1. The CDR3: CSQATLLGEQFF.